These 14 T cell receptor beta chains share one sample of origin, sequenced in a study of blood T cell repertoires in COVID-19. Produced via immunoSEQ multiplex PCR; TCRdb's table is partial and in-frame only. The sample includes about 150,000 clones, more than 85% of them seen just once. The material sequenced was peripheral blood. The receptors derive from a man between 60 and 75 years old with COVID-19, enrolled during active disease.

This chain links TRBV7-2 with TRBJ1-2; a weak D match, TRBD1 (6 bases). Germline values: CDR1 SGHTA, CDR2 FQGNSA. This CDR3 spans 15 amino acids. V shed 1 base and J shed 2 bases, with 11 bases lying between them. The CDR3 is CASSLGIGGNYGYTF. The CDR3 DNA reads as TGTGCCAGCAGCTTAGGAATTGGGGGCAACTATGGCTACACCTTC. The whole variable domain, filled in from reference TRBV7-2 and TRBJ1-2, reads GAGVSQSPSNKVTEKGKDVELRCDPISGHTALYWYRQSLGQGLEFLIYFQGNSAPDKSGLPSDRFSAERTGGSVSTLTIQRTQQEDSAVYLCASSLGIGGNYGYTFGSGTRLTVV.

This chain uses TRBV6-6 with TRBJ1-1, with 12 bases lining up with TRBD1. The CDR3 is made up of 16 amino acids. CDR1 MNHNY and CDR2 SVGAGI come from the germline V gene (reference sequence). V trimming: 6 bases; J trimming: 1 base; junction bases outside the gene matches: 6. CDR3 DNA: TGTGCCAGCAGCTGGGGGACAGGGGGCCGGAACACTGAAGCTTTCTTT. It is translated as CASSWGTGGRNTEAFF.

This clone occurred a few times. CDR3 residues: CASSPHLGSPGANVLTF. CDR3 nucleotides: TGTGCCAGCAGCCCTCATCTGGGCTCTCCTGGGGCCAACGTCCTGACTTTC. The V gene is TRBV28, the J gene TRBJ2-6; D gene unclear. In germline, CDR1 is MDHEN, CDR2 SYDVKM. The CDR3 runs 17 residues. Trimming took 6 bases from V and 2 from J, leaving 17 bases between them. Based on the CDR3 plus reference TRBV28 and TRBJ2-6, the full variable domain is DVKVTQSSRYLVKRTGEKVFLECVQDMDHENMFWYRQDPGLGLRLIYFSYDVKMKEKGDIPEGYSVSREKKERFSLILESASTNQTSMYLCASSPHLGSPGANVLTFGAGSRLTVL.

The J gene is TRBJ2-3, the V gene TRBV6-1; 14 bases fit TRBD2. Germline V lookup: CDR1 MNHNS, CDR2 SASEGT. CDR3 length: 16 residues. J was trimmed by 3 bases and V by 3 bases; bases with no gene match: 2. CDR3 region: CASSETSGGDTDTQYF. CDR3 coding DNA: TGTGCCAGCAGTGAGACTAGCGGGGGGGATACAGATACGCAGTATTTT.

J is TRBJ2-5 and V is TRBV5-1, with D possibly being TRBD2 (6 bases). Germline values: CDR1 SGHRS, CDR2 YFSETQ. The CDR3 is made up of 14 amino acids. Trimming removed 2 bases at V and 3 bases at J, with 11 bases between. The CDR3: CASSFSGDKETQYF. CDR3 nucleotide sequence: TGCGCCAGCAGCTTTAGCGGAGACAAAGAGACCCAGTACTTC.

The chain has TRBV15 and TRBJ1-4; D uncertain. Trimming left V 3 bases short and J 8 bases short, with 22 bases between. The CDR3 runs to 17 residues. CDR1 and CDR2 (germline): LNHNV, YYDKDF (reference sequence). CDR3 sequence: CATSSLTAGPKGEKLFF. In nucleotides, the CDR3 is TGTGCCACCAGCAGTCTCACGGCGGGCCCAAAAGGGGAAAAACTGTTTTTT.

This chain joins TRBV6-2 or TRBV6-3 and TRBJ1-2, with D tentatively TRBD1 (5 bases). The V gene's germline CDR1 is MNHEY and CDR2 SVGEGT. The CDR3 is 14 amino acids. V shed 2 bases and J shed 0 bases, with 7 bases lying between them. In DNA form, the CDR3 reads TGTGCCAGCAGTTACGGGGGGACTAACTATGGCTACACCTTC. It translates to CASSYGGTNYGYTF.

The genes are TRBV6-5 and TRBJ2-1, with D maybe TRBD2 (5 bases). The length of the CDR3 is 10 residues. Germline CDR1 and CDR2: MNHEY and SVGAGI. V dropped 9 bases and J dropped 10 bases, with 10 bases sitting between them. The DNA of the CDR3 is TGTGCCAGTTTTACTAGGGAGCAGTTCTTC. Translation gives CASFTREQFF.

The rearrangement links TRBV7-3 to TRBJ2-5; 12 nucleotides line up with TRBD2. Per the germline V gene, CDR1 is SGHTA and CDR2 is FQGTGA. Trimming cost V 4 bases and J 5 bases; bases outside gene matches: 2. The CDR3 covers 14 residues. The CDR3 coding sequence is TGTGCCAGCAGCTACGGGACTAGCGGGGAGACCCAGTACTTC. Protein product: CASSYGTSGETQYF.

The chain combines TRBV7-8 with TRBJ1-2; 9 bases agree with TRBD1. This CDR3 is 14 amino acids long. CDR1 is SGHVS and CDR2 is FQNEAQ in the germline V gene. V gave up 4 bases and J gave up 5 bases; unmatched junction bases: 5. The CDR3 sequence: CASSYGTGTYGYTF. The CDR3 bases are TGTGCCAGCAGCTACGGGACAGGGACTTATGGCTACACCTTC.

This sequence joins TRBV6-2 or TRBV6-3 and TRBJ1-5; maybe TRBD1 (6 bases). Trimming removed 2 bases at V and 3 bases at J, with 11 bases between. Germline V gene lookup returns CDR1 MNHEY and CDR2 SVGEGT. The CDR3 loop spans 15 amino acids. The CDR3 nucleotides are TGTGCCAGCAGTTACCAGGGGCGAGACAATCAGCCCCAGCATTTT. Translated, it gives CASSYQGRDNQPQHF.

This clone was detected only once. The chain couples TRBV2 to TRBJ2-7, with TRBD1 identical over 7 bases. V gave up 5 bases and J gave up 1 base; unmatched junction bases: 11. Germline-derived CDR1 and CDR2 are SNHLY and FYNNEI. The CDR3 contains 16 residues. CDR3 in amino acids: CASSPTQGVFSYEQYF. The CDR3 region has the DNA TGTGCCAGCAGTCCGACTCAGGGGGTTTTTTCCTACGAGCAGTACTTC.

The chain recombines TRBV7-3 with TRBJ2-5, with 11 bases aligning to TRBD2. The germline V gene has CDR1 SGHTA and CDR2 FQGTGA. The CDR3 is made up of 15 amino acids. With V trimmed by 5 bases and J by 6 bases, 8 bases remained unmatched. CDR3 region: CASSPLAGGLKTQYF. The CDR3, as DNA: TGTGCCAGCAGCCCGCTAGCGGGGGGCCTGAAGACCCAGTACTTC.

J is TRBJ2-7 and V is TRBV10-3, with D maybe TRBD2 (5 bases). CDR3 size: 11 residues. Trimming removed 10 bases at V and 4 bases at J, with 11 bases between. CDR1 and CDR2 (germline): ENHRY, SYGVKD. The CDR3 here is CASKAEYEQYF. The CDR3 bases are TGTGCCAGCAAAGCGGAATACGAGCAGTACTTC.